Presented here are 28 T cell receptor beta chains from one specimen sequenced in a study of shared clonotypes between healthy human individuals. Profiled with immunoSEQ multiplex PCR; TCRdb holds only in-frame clones, not every one. This table has roughly 2.5 million clones, more than 90% appearing once. What was sequenced was naive CD4+ T cells sorted from blood. Regarding subset: CD45RA+ positively selected. These receptors came from a young man in good health.

This clone was observed a single time. The chain uses TRBV28 and TRBJ2-7, with D possibly TRBD2 on 6 matching bases. CDR1 is MDHEN and CDR2 is SYDVKM in the germline V gene. CDR3 length: 11 residues. Between the trimmed V and J ends, which lost 8 bases and 9 bases, there was a span of 14 bases. In nucleotides, the CDR3 is TGTGCCAGCGCCTTTAGGGGAGGGCAGTACTTC. Protein sequence: CASAFRGGQYF. The variable domain in full, with the rest retrieved from reference TRBV28 and TRBJ2-7, is DVKVTQSSRYLVKRTGEKVFLECVQDMDHENMFWYRQDPGLGLRLIYFSYDVKMKEKGDIPEGYSVSREKKERFSLILESASTNQTSMYLCASAFRGGQYFGPGTRLTVT.

The chain employs TRBV29-1 and TRBJ2-3; D ambiguous. Trimming left V 5 bases short and J 2 bases short, with 8 bases between. The CDR3 length is 12 residues. Looked up from germline, CDR1 is SQVTM and CDR2 is ANQGSEA. The CDR3 region has the DNA TGCAGCGTTCTGACCCACACAGATACGCAGTATTTT. It codes for CSVLTHTDTQYF.

The gene calls are TRBV5-4 and TRBJ2-1; D remains ambiguous. CDR1 is SGHNT, CDR2 YYREEE, per germline (reference sequence). The CDR3 covers 16 residues. Trimming cost V 3 bases and J 0 bases, with 13 bases left between them. Written as DNA, the CDR3 is TGTGCCAGCAGCTCCCCGGGCCCTGACTCCTACAATGAGCAGTTCTTC. Residues: CASSSPGPDSYNEQFF.

For this clone: In the same sample, other DNA sequences code for this CDR3. This chain connects TRBV6-1 to TRBJ2-7; TRBD2 matches at 11 bases. The CDR3 totals 14 residues. Germline V gene data show CDR1 as MNHNS and CDR2 as SASEGT. V was clipped by 6 bases and J by 3 bases; unmatched bases: 4. The CDR3 DNA follows: TGTGCCAGCAGCCCCGGGACTAGCGGCTACGAGCAGTACTTC. Translated, it gives CASSPGTSGYEQYF.

This sequence joins TRBV4-3 and TRBJ2-7, with 10 bases that match TRBD2. V dropped 6 bases and J dropped 1; count of bases not matched to a gene: 6. The CDR3 contains 15 residues. CDR1 and CDR2 (germline): LGHNA, YSLEER. The CDR3 coding sequence is TGCGCCAGCAGTCAGACTAGCGGGCCATCCTACGAGCAGTACTTC. It yields the protein CASSQTSGPSYEQYF.

As concerns this clone: In the same sample, other DNA sequences code for this CDR3. The J gene is TRBJ1-6, the V gene TRBV7-9; D call uncertain. V lost 3 bases to trimming and J lost 8 bases, with 5 bases between them. This CDR3 contains 12 residues. Germline CDR1 SEHNR, CDR2 FQNEAQ (reference sequence). CDR3 coding DNA: TGTGCCAGCAGCTTGGACTATTCACCCCTCCACTTT. Translated: CASSLDYSPLHF. The entire variable domain, with the rest obtained from reference TRBV7-9 and TRBJ1-6, is as follows: DTGVSQNPRHKITKRGQNVTFRCDPISEHNRLYWYRQTLGQGPEFLTYFQNEAQLEKSRLLSDRFSAERPKGSFSTLEIQRTEQGDSAMYLCASSLDYSPLHFGNGTRLTVT.

A note on this clone: The sample carries other DNA sequences with the same CDR3. V and J are TRBV6-1 and TRBJ1-5, with D uncertain. The CDR3 length is 13 residues. V was pared by 6 bases and J by 0 bases, with 6 bases between. Per the germline V gene, CDR1 is MNHNS and CDR2 is SASEGT. The CDR3 region is CASRLDSNQPQHF. In DNA form, the CDR3 reads TGTGCCAGCAGACTCGATAGCAATCAGCCCCAGCATTTT.

The chain recombines TRBV25-1 with TRBJ2-1; tentative D call: TRBD1 (5 bases). The CDR3 has 11 amino acids. Between the trimmed V and J ends, which lost 8 bases and 7 bases, there was a span of 9 bases. Germline CDR1 and CDR2: MGHDK and SYGVNS. The CDR3 DNA reads as TGTGCCAGCGTCACAGGTAATGAGCAGTTCTTC. Translation: CASVTGNEQFF.

The rearrangement links TRBV18 to TRBJ1-1; weak D call: TRBD1 (5 bases). This CDR3 region has 15 residues. Trimming removed 2 bases at V and 1 base at J, with 11 bases between. Germline V lookup: CDR1 KGHSH, CDR2 LQKENI. CDR3: CASSPGGIGNTEAFF. Written as DNA, the CDR3 is TGTGCCAGCTCACCAGGGGGGATTGGGAACACTGAAGCTTTCTTT.

The genes are TRBV7-9 and TRBJ2-1, with 10 positions matching TRBD2. V was clipped by 5 bases and J by 7 bases; unmatched bases: 11. The germline gives CDR1 SEHNR, CDR2 FQNEAQ (reference sequence). This CDR3 is built from 16 residues. The CDR3 reads CASSPQSGLARNEQFF. CDR3 sequence (DNA): TGTGCCAGCAGCCCACAATCGGGACTAGCGAGGAATGAGCAGTTCTTC.

This clone was seen a single time. The chain employs TRBV5-1 and TRBJ2-5; 8 bases map to TRBD2. The germline gives CDR1 SGHRS, CDR2 YFSETQ. The CDR3 spans 14 residues. With V trimmed by 2 bases and J by 1 base, 1 base remained unmatched. The CDR3 sequence: CASSFSGVQETQYF. The CDR3 DNA reads TGCGCCAGCAGCTTTAGCGGGGTCCAAGAGACCCAGTACTTC.

This clone was counted a few times. The sample has other DNA sequences that encode this CDR3 too. The chain recombines TRBV19 with TRBJ1-5; a weak D match, TRBD1 (5 bases). This CDR3 spans 14 amino acids. V dropped 0 bases and J dropped 4 bases, with 7 bases sitting between them. From germline, CDR1 is LNHDA and CDR2 SQIVND (reference sequence). The DNA of the CDR3 is TGTGCCAGTAGTATAGATCGGGGGAATCAGCCCCAGCATTTT. Amino acid sequence: CASSIDRGNQPQHF.

The rearrangement links TRBV9 to TRBJ1-2, with 8 bases aligning to TRBD1. Germline values: CDR1 SGDLS, CDR2 YYNGEE. The CDR3 loop spans 17 amino acids. With V trimmed by 3 bases and J by 3 bases, 13 bases remained unmatched. The CDR3 coding sequence is TGTGCCAGCAGCGACGGACAGGGTGAGGGGTTATACTATGGCTACACCTTC. As protein: CASSDGQGEGLYYGYTF. The variable domain in full, completed from reference TRBV9 and TRBJ1-2, reads DSGVTQTPKHLITATGQRVTLRCSPRSGDLSVYWYQQSLDQGLQFLIQYYNGEERAKGNILERFSAQQFPDLHSELNLSSLELGDSALYFCASSDGQGEGLYYGYTFGSGTRLTVV.

The CDR3 nucleotides are TGCGCCAGCAGCTTGGTGACACAAAGCTCTGGAAACACCATATATTTT. This encodes CASSLVTQSSGNTIYF. The genes are TRBV5-1 and TRBJ1-3; no definite D call. This CDR3 comprises 16 residues. Germline-derived CDR1 and CDR2 are SGHRS and YFSETQ. The V and J ends lost 0 bases and 0 bases respectively, with 10 bases between them.

The chain is built from TRBV6-1 and TRBJ2-5; D remains unclear. V lost 6 bases to trimming and J lost 2 bases, with 4 bases between them. The germline gives CDR1 MNHNS, CDR2 SASEGT. The CDR3 is 11 amino acids. The CDR3: CASRRQETQYF. The CDR3 region has the DNA TGTGCCAGCAGAAGACAAGAGACCCAGTACTTC.

The chain recombines TRBV18 with TRBJ2-1, with 12 bases that match TRBD2. CDR1 KGHSH and CDR2 LQKENI come from the germline V gene. J was trimmed by 8 bases and V by 6 bases; bases with no gene match: 8. The CDR3 contains 15 residues. CDR3 amino acids: CASSRGTSGQDEQFF. The CDR3 bases are TGTGCCAGCTCCCGCGGGACTAGCGGGCAGGATGAGCAGTTCTTC.

This rearrangement joins TRBV6-6 to TRBJ1-1, with a possible D match to TRBD1 (5 bases). Germline-derived CDR1 and CDR2 are MNHNY and SVGAGI (reference sequence). The CDR3 length is 14 residues. Trimming took 5 bases from V and 3 from J, leaving 13 bases between them. The CDR3 DNA follows: TGTGCCAGCAGTCTTCAGGGCGGGGACACTGAAGCTTTCTTT. It yields the protein CASSLQGGDTEAFF.

This chain links TRBV7-2 with TRBJ2-5, with 8 bases that match TRBD2. Germline CDR1 reads SGHTA; CDR2 reads FQGNSA. Unmatched junction bases numbered 9, after V lost 4 bases and J lost 5 bases. This CDR3 is built from 15 residues. This CDR3 is CASSSPPGRAETQYF. The CDR3 DNA is TGTGCCAGCAGCTCCCCACCCGGGAGGGCGGAGACCCAGTACTTC.

V is TRBV7-3 and J is TRBJ2-7, with 8 bases identical to TRBD2. Per the germline V gene, CDR1 is SGHTA and CDR2 is FQGTGA. The CDR3 has 15 amino acids. Trimming took 5 bases from V and 3 from J; bases not matched to a gene: 9. The CDR3 loop is CASSPQRGPNYEQYF. The CDR3 bases are TGTGCCAGCAGCCCCCAGCGGGGGCCTAACTACGAGCAGTACTTC.

As regards this clone: Other DNA sequences in the sample encode the same CDR3. Here the CDR3 DNA reads TGCGCCAGCAGCTTGGGTTCAGAGACCCAGTACTTC. It codes for CASSLGSETQYF. The rearrangement uses TRBV5-1 and TRBJ2-5; D is uncertain. The CDR3 is 12 amino acids. Deletions cut 0 bases from V and 4 bases from J, with 4 bases between. CDR1 is SGHRS, CDR2 YFSETQ, per germline.

This chain uses TRBV6-6 with TRBJ1-5; 8 nucleotides align to TRBD1. Germline V lookup: CDR1 MNHNY, CDR2 SVGAGI (reference sequence). The CDR3 runs to 14 residues. Trimming at V came to 8 bases and at J to 1 base, leaving 4 bases not matched to a gene. In DNA form, the CDR3 reads TGTGCCAGCCAAGACAGGGGCAGCAATCAGCCCCAGCATTTT. As protein: CASQDRGSNQPQHF.

The V gene is TRBV19, the J gene TRBJ2-7; TRBD1 agrees at 11 bases. V was clipped by 5 bases and J by 4 bases; unmatched bases: 7. The CDR3 runs 15 residues. Per the germline V gene, CDR1 is LNHDA and CDR2 is SQIVND (reference sequence). DNA of the CDR3: TGTGCCAGTAGTGGGCCGGGACAGGGGGAGTACGAGCAGTACTTC. This encodes CASSGPGQGEYEQYF.

This chain joins TRBV6-1 and TRBJ2-3, with 11 bases fitting TRBD1. V gave up 9 bases and J gave up 5 bases; unmatched junction bases: 4. Germline V gene lookup returns CDR1 MNHNS and CDR2 SASEGT. There are 13 residues in the CDR3. The CDR3: CASTGQGVDTQYF. The CDR3 nucleotides are TGTGCCAGTACGGGACAGGGGGTAGATACGCAGTATTTT.

In its sample, this clone was seen once. Other DNA sequences in the same sample also yield this CDR3. The chain has TRBV28 and TRBJ1-1; D is ambiguous. The CDR3 length is 11 residues. Germline CDR1 MDHEN, CDR2 SYDVKM. V gave up 6 bases and J gave up 1 base, with 3 bases separating them. The CDR3 coding sequence is TGTGCCAGCAGGACGAACACTGAAGCTTTCTTT. Its protein product is CASRTNTEAFF.

The chain has TRBV27 and TRBJ2-3, with 11 bases fitting TRBD1. The CDR3 has 19 residues. Unmatched junction bases numbered 14, after V lost 5 bases and J lost 1 base. The V gene's germline CDR1 is MNHEY and CDR2 SMNVEV (reference sequence). This chain's CDR3 is CASSLGQGATLRGTDTQYF. DNA for the CDR3: TGTGCCAGCAGTCTAGGACAGGGGGCGACCCTACGCGGCACAGATACGCAGTATTTT.

This chain links TRBV4-1 with TRBJ2-5; TRBD2 matches at 13 bases. This CDR3 comprises 18 residues. Germline V gives CDR1 MGHRA, CDR2 YSYEKL. The trim removed 3 bases at V and 2 bases at J, leaving 9 bases unmatched. CDR3 loop: CASSQRTTSGGTQETQYF. The CDR3 DNA reads as TGCGCCAGCAGCCAGCGTACGACTAGCGGGGGGACGCAAGAGACCCAGTACTTC.

This clone was counted only a few times. The genes are TRBV19 and TRBJ1-1; D is ambiguous. The CDR3 is 13 amino acids. V lost 6 bases, J lost 1 base, and 9 bases lay in between. Germline-derived CDR1 and CDR2 are LNHDA and SQIVND (reference sequence). The DNA for the CDR3 is TGTGCCAGTAGCCCCGACGGGAACACTGAAGCTTTCTTT. Translated: CASSPDGNTEAFF.

The V gene is TRBV30, the J gene TRBJ1-3; 7 bases map to TRBD1. There are 13 residues in the CDR3. J lost 4 bases, V lost 5 bases, and 5 bases had no gene match. Germline-derived CDR1 and CDR2 are GTSNPN and SVGIG (reference sequence). The CDR3 DNA is TGTGCCTGGGGAACAGGGGTCGGAAACACCATATATTTT. Encoded protein: CAWGTGVGNTIYF. The full variable domain, in which reference TRBV30 and TRBJ1-3 provide the parts outside the CDR3, is SQTIHQWPATLVQPVGSPLSLECTVEGTSNPNLYWYRQAAGRGLQLLFYSVGIGQISSEVPQNLSASRPQDRQFILSSKKLLLSDSGFYLCAWGTGVGNTIYFGEGSWLTVV.